The entry below gives a single T cell receptor beta chain sequence along with its context. Its target is unknown. This specimen comes from a study of circulating and synovial CD4+ cells in juvenile arthritis. Whole-study results and caveats: Vbeta family usage analysis did not detect the pathogenic-like versus bulk difference.

Libraries were prepared by immunoSEQ multiplex PCR; TCRdb keeps only in-frame clonotypes and omits some of them. The table has about 3,900 clones, over 75% seen once. The TCR was taken from a human donor with juvenile idiopathic arthritis. The sequenced sample was CD4+ T cells from synovial fluid.

DNA for the CDR3: TGTGCCAGCTGGGACAGGGATCAGCCCCAGCATTTT. As protein: CASWDRDQPQHF. This sequence joins TRBV2 and TRBJ1-5; 9 nucleotides line up with TRBD1. There are 12 residues in the CDR3. Germline CDR1 SNHLY, CDR2 FYNNEI. Trimming removed 8 bases from V and 5 bases from J; junction bases left unmatched: 1.